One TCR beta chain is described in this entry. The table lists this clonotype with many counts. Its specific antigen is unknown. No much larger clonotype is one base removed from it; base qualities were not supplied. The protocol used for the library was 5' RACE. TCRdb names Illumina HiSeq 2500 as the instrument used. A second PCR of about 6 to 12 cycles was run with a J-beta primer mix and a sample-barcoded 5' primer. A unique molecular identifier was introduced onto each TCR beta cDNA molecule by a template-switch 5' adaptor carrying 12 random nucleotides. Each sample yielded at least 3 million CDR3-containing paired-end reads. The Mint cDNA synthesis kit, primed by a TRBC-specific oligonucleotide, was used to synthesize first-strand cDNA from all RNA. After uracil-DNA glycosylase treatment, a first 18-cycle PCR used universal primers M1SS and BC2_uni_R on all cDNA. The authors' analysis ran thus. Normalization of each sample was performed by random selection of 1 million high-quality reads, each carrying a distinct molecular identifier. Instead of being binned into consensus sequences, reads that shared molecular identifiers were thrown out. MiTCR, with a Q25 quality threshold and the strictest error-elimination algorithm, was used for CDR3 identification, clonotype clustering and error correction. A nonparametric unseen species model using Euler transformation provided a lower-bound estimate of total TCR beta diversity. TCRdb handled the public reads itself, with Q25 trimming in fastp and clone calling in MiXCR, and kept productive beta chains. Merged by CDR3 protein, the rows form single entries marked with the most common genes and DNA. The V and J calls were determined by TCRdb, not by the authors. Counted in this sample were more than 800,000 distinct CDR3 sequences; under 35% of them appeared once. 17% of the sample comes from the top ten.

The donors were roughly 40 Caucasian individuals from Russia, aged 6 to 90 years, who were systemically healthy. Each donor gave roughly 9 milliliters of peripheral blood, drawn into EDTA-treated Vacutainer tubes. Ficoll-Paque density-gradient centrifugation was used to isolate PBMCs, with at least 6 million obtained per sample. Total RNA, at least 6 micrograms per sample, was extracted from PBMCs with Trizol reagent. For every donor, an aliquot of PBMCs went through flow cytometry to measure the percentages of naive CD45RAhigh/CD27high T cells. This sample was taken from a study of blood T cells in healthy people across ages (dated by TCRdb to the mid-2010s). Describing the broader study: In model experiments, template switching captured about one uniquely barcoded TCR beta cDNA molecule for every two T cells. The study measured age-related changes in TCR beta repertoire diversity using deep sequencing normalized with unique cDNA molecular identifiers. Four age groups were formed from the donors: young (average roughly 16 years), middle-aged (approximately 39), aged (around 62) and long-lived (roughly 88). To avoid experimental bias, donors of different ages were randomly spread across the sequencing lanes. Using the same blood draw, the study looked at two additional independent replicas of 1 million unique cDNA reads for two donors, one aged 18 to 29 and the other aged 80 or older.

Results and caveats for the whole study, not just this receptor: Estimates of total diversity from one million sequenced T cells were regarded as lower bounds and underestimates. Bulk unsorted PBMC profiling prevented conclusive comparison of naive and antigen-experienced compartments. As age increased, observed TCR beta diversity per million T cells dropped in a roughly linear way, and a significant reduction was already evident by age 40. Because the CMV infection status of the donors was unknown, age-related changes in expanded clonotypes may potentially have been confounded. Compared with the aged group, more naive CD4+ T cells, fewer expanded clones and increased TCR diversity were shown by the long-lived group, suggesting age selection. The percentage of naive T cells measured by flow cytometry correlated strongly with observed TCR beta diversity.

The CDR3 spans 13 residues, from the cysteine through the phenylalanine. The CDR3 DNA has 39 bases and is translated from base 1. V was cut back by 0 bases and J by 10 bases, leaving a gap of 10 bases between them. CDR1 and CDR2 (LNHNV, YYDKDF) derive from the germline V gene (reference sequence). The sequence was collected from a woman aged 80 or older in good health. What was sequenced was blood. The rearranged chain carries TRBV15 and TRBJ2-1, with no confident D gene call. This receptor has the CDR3 CATSRDTGMEQFF. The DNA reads TGTGCCACCAGCAGAGATACTGGGATGGAGCAGTTCTTC.